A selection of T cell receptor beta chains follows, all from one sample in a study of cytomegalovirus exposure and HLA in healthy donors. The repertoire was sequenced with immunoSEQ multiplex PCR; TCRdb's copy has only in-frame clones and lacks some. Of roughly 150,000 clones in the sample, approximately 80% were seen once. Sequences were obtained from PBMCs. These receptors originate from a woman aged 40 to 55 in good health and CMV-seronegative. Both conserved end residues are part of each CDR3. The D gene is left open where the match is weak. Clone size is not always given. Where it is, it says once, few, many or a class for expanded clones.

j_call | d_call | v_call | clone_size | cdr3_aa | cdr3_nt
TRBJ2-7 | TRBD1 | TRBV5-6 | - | CASSLTGAYEQYF | TGTGCCAGCAGCTTGACAGGGGCCTACGAGCAGTACTTC
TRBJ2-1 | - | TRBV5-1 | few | CASSPYRSSYNEQFF | TGCGCCAGCAGCCCCTATCGAAGCTCCTACAATGAGCAGTTCTTC
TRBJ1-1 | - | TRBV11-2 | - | CASSFRENTEAFF | TGTGCCAGCAGCTTTCGGGAGAACACTGAAGCTTTCTTT
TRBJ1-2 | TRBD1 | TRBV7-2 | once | CASSSFRTGGAGYTF | TGTGCCAGCAGCTCCTTCCGGACAGGGGGCGCGGGCTACACCTTC
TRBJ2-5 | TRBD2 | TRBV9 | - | CASSGGLGRAETQYF | TGTGCCAGCAGCGGGGGACTAGGGAGAGCGGAGACCCAGTACTTC
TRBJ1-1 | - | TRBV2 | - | CASSEAGDLGHLNTEAFF | TGTGCCAGCAGTGAAGCGGGGGATTTGGGACATCTGAACACTGAAGCTTTCTTT
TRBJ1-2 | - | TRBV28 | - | CASRGSGAYGYTF | TGTGCCAGCAGGGGGTCAGGGGCCTATGGCTACACCTTC
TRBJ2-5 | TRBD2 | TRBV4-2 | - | CASSESYSGIGETQYF | TGTGCCAGCAGCGAGTCATATAGCGGGATTGGGGAGACCCAGTACTTC
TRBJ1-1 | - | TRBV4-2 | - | CASSQGGGNTEAFF | TGTGCCAGCAGCCAAGGGGGAGGGAACACTGAAGCTTTCTTT
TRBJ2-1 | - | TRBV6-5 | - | CASSSYKGLGNEQFF | TGTGCCAGCAGTTCCTATAAGGGGCTGGGCAATGAGCAGTTCTTC
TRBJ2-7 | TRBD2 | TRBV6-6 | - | CASSYSVGGLFEQYF | TGTGCCAGCAGTTACTCGGTGGGAGGGCTCTTCGAGCAGTACTTC
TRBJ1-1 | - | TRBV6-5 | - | CASSSGGSWRAFF | TGTGCCAGCAGTTCGGGCGGCAGCTGGAGGGCTTTCTTT
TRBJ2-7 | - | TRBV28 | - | CASSPTTDRSSYEQYF | TGTGCCAGCAGTCCTACGACCGACAGAAGCTCCTACGAGCAGTACTTC
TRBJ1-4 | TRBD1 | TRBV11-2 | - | CASSLDRGTNEKLFF | TGTGCCAGCAGCTTGGACAGGGGCACTAATGAAAAACTGTTTTTT
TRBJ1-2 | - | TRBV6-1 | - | CASSEGLQGPYGYTF | TGTGCCAGCAGTGAAGGTCTGCAGGGGCCCTATGGCTACACCTTC
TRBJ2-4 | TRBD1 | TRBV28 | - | CASSSFRQGLAKNSQYF | TGTGCCAGCAGTTCCTTCAGACAGGGGCTAGCCAAAAACAGTCAGTACTTC
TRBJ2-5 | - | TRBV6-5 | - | CASSWLTNQETQYF | TGTGCCAGCAGTTGGCTCACAAACCAAGAGACCCAGTACTTC
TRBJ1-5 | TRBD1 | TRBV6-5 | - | CASSTGDYQPQHF | TGTGCCAGCAGTACAGGGGACTATCAGCCCCAGCATTTT
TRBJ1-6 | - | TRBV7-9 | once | CSSSLVLPVPYRNSPLHF | TGTTCCAGCAGCTTAGTCTTGCCGGTCCCCTACCGCAATTCACCCCTCCACTTT
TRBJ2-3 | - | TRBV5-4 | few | CASSLASSDTQYF | TGTGCCAGCAGCTTGGCCTCCTCAGATACGCAGTATTTT
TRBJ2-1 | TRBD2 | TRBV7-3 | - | CASSRGTSGRRLGNEQFF | TGTGCCAGCAGCCGAGGGACTAGCGGGAGACGTTTGGGCAATGAGCAGTTCTTC
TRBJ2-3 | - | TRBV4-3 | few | CASSQEPGTDTQYF | TGCGCCAGCAGCCAAGAACCAGGCACAGATACGCAGTATTTT
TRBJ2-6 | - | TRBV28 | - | CASSLEASGANVLTF | TGTGCCAGCAGTTTAGAAGCCTCTGGGGCCAACGTCCTGACTTTC
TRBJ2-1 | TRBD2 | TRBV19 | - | CASSILGGPQGEQFF | TGTGCCAGTAGTATATTGGGAGGGCCTCAGGGTGAGCAGTTCTTC
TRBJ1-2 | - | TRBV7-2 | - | CASSFGGGGYTF | TGTGCCAGCAGCTTCGGGGGGGGAGGCTACACCTTC
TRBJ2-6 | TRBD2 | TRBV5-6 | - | CASSPGGPGANVLTF | TGTGCCAGCAGCCCGGGAGGGCCTGGGGCCAACGTCCTGACTTTC
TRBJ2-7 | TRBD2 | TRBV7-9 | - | CASSTGGMGLVNEQYF | TGTGCCAGCAGCACGGGCGGTATGGGACTAGTCAACGAGCAGTACTTC
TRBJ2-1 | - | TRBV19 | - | CASSIPGELYNEQFF | TGTGCCAGTAGTATACCGGGGGAGCTCTACAATGAGCAGTTCTTC